These 21 T cell receptor beta chains were all obtained from the same sample, sequenced in a study of T cell responses to AZD1222 COVID-19 vaccine. The assay was immunoSEQ multiplex PCR, and TCRdb's table has in-frame clones only and misses some. The table records about 120,000 clones, 80% to 90% of them present only once. Sample: peripheral blood, taken on day 0 of AZD1222 vaccination. The receptor set was obtained from an adult in good health.

The chain couples TRBV5-5 to TRBJ2-7; 11 bases match TRBD1. CDR1 is SGHKS and CDR2 is YYEKEE in the germline V gene (reference sequence). The CDR3 covers 15 residues. Trimming at V came to 3 bases and at J to 3 bases, leaving 5 bases not matched to a gene. Here the CDR3 DNA reads TGTGCCAGCAGCTATCCGGACAGGGGGCTCTACGAGCAGTACTTC. Translating gives CASSYPDRGLYEQYF.

The chain uses TRBV19 and TRBJ2-7, with a possible D match to TRBD1 (6 bases). This CDR3 has 14 amino acids. Germline loops: CDR1 LNHDA, CDR2 SQIVND (reference sequence). Trimming removed 4 bases from V and 2 bases from J, with 12 bases in between. CDR3 region: CASSTEDSPYEQYF. CDR3 DNA sequence: TGTGCCAGTAGTACAGAGGACAGTCCCTACGAGCAGTACTTC.

The rearrangement uses TRBV9 and TRBJ2-6, with D possibly TRBD2 on 5 matching bases. V was clipped by 3 bases and J by 2 bases, with 27 bases between them. Germline CDR1 and CDR2: SGDLS and YYNGEE. This CDR3 spans 21 amino acids. CDR3 protein: CASSAQVARGALLAGANVLTF. CDR3 sequence (DNA): TGTGCCAGCAGCGCCCAAGTAGCGCGCGGCGCCCTACTTGCTGGGGCCAACGTCCTGACTTTC.

The chain carries TRBV5-1 and TRBJ1-1; TRBD1 might be the D (5 bases). The V and J ends lost 6 bases and 2 bases respectively, with 11 bases between them. Germline loops: CDR1 SGHRS, CDR2 YFSETQ. This CDR3 region has 13 residues. The CDR3 DNA is TGCGCCAGCATGGACCAGGGAAACACTGAAGCTTTCTTT. This codes for CASMDQGNTEAFF.

The rearrangement joins TRBV27 to TRBJ2-7, with D possibly called TRBD1 or TRBD2 (5 bases each). Between the trimmed V and J ends, which lost 8 bases and 3 bases, there was a span of 20 bases. The CDR3 sequence is 15 residues long. Germline V gives CDR1 MNHEY, CDR2 SMNVEV (reference sequence). The CDR3, as DNA: TGTGCCAGCGGGAGAACTGGGACCTCGGGCTACGAGCAGTACTTC. Translating it yields CASGRTGTSGYEQYF.

V and J are TRBV5-6 and TRBJ2-3; a possible D gene is TRBD1 (6 bases). The ends were cut back, 1 base at V and 2 bases at J, with 11 bases in the middle. The germline V gene encodes CDR1 SGHDT and CDR2 YYEEEE. CDR3 size: 15 residues. The chain's CDR3 is CASSLFDRTTDTQYF. CDR3 sequence (DNA): TGTGCCAGCAGCTTGTTTGACAGGACCACAGATACGCAGTATTTT.

This sequence joins TRBV9 and TRBJ2-5; maybe TRBD1 (5 bases). Trimming shortened V by 4 bases and J by 2 bases, and 12 bases separated the two germline ends. Per germline, CDR1 SGDLS and CDR2 YYNGEE. The CDR3 consists of 14 residues. CDR3 amino acids: CASSSGNSQETQYF. Here the CDR3 DNA reads TGTGCCAGCAGCTCAGGGAACTCACAAGAGACCCAGTACTTC.

J is TRBJ2-3 and V is TRBV5-1; D is unclear. This CDR3 is built from 15 residues. Germline CDR1 reads SGHRS; CDR2 reads YFSETQ. Trimming cost V 0 bases and J 0 bases, with 8 bases left between them. CDR3 in DNA: TGCGCCAGCAGCTTGGAGCAGGATAGCACAGATACGCAGTATTTT. Encoded protein: CASSLEQDSTDTQYF.

In this sample, this clone turned up a few times. The V and J genes are TRBV6-2 or TRBV6-3 and TRBJ2-7; 9 bases match TRBD1. The CDR3 contains 15 residues. Germline V gene data show CDR1 as MNHEY and CDR2 as SVGEGT. After removal of 5 bases from V and 1 base from J, the junction contained 6 bases not matched to a gene. The CDR3 region has the DNA TGTGCCAGCAGTCCCCGGGACAGGGATTCCTACGAGCAGTACTTC. It translates to CASSPRDRDSYEQYF.

The CDR3 sequence: CASSRTTGGTEAFF. In nucleotides, the CDR3 is TGCGCCAGCAGCCGAACTACAGGGGGCACTGAAGCTTTCTTT. This chain links TRBV4-3 with TRBJ1-1; TRBD1 aligns across 8 bases. The V segment lost 4 bases and the J segment 4 bases; nucleotides outside the gene matches: 5. From germline, CDR1 is LGHNA and CDR2 YSLEER. This CDR3 region has 14 residues.

The V and J genes are TRBV6-5 and TRBJ2-2; TRBD1 aligns across 10 bases. The CDR3 totals 14 residues. Trimming cost V 6 bases and J 4 bases; bases outside gene matches: 2. Germline V gene sequence: CDR1 MNHEY, CDR2 SVGAGI. The CDR3 here is CASRGTGATGELFF. CDR3 nucleotides: TGTGCCAGCAGAGGGACAGGGGCCACCGGGGAGCTGTTTTTT.

This clone showed up just a few times. The V call is TRBV4-3, the J call TRBJ1-2; tentatively, D is TRBD1 (5 bases). This CDR3 spans 13 amino acids. CDR1 LGHNA and CDR2 YSLEER come from the germline V gene. V dropped 1 base and J dropped 4 bases, with 7 bases sitting between them. The CDR3 loop is CASSQVGTYGYTF. DNA for the CDR3: TGCGCCAGCAGCCAAGTGGGGACCTATGGCTACACCTTC.

This sequence joins TRBV9 and TRBJ2-1, with D perhaps TRBD1 or TRBD2 (6 bases each). The CDR3 spans 17 residues. V lost 3 bases to trimming and J lost 5 bases, with 21 bases between them. In germline, CDR1 is SGDLS, CDR2 YYNGEE. The CDR3 region is CASSEDLGRGHDNEQFF. CDR3 DNA: TGTGCCAGCAGCGAGGACCTCGGGCGGGGACACGACAATGAGCAGTTCTTC.

The chain is built from TRBV7-9 and TRBJ2-5, with D hard to call. Trimming took off 1 base at V and 7 bases at J, with 16 bases between the two ends. The CDR3 runs 15 residues. Germline V gene data show CDR1 as SEHNR and CDR2 as FQNEAQ (reference sequence). CDR3 nucleotides: TGTGCCAGCAGCTTAGAGCTGCTAGTCCTTGGGACCCAGTACTTC. Residues: CASSLELLVLGTQYF.

The rearrangement links TRBV7-2 to TRBJ2-1; TRBD2 matches at 10 bases. The CDR3 covers 14 residues. CDR1 and CDR2 (germline): SGHTA, FQGNSA. Trimming at V came to 4 bases and at J to 5 bases, leaving 2 bases not matched to a gene. The CDR3 DNA reads TGTGCCAGCAGCTCCGGGACTAGCGACAATGAGCAGTTCTTC. As protein: CASSSGTSDNEQFF.

This clone was picked up one time. The chain employs TRBV2 and TRBJ2-2; D is undetermined. The germline V and J ends were trimmed by 7 bases and 7 bases, with 7 bases remaining between them. Germline V gene sequence: CDR1 SNHLY, CDR2 FYNNEI. The length of the CDR3 is 11 residues. DNA of the CDR3: TGTGCCAGCAAGATAGGCGGGGAGCTGTTTTTT. Residues: CASKIGGELFF.

This rearrangement joins TRBV4-3 to TRBJ2-3; perhaps D is TRBD1 or TRBD2 (5 bases each). The CDR3 totals 13 residues. Deletions cut 5 bases from V and 4 bases from J, with 10 bases between. Germline loops: CDR1 LGHNA, CDR2 YSLEER. DNA for the CDR3: TGCGCCAGCAGCTCAAGAGGGGCAGATACGCAGTATTTT. Translated, it gives CASSSRGADTQYF.

V is TRBV10-3 and J is TRBJ2-7; TRBD1 matches 9 bases. V dropped 11 bases and J dropped 2; count of bases not matched to a gene: 4. The CDR3 consists of 12 residues. Germline-derived CDR1 and CDR2 are ENHRY and SYGVKD. The CDR3 is CAARQGAYEQYF. For the CDR3, the DNA is TGTGCCGCCCGACAGGGGGCCTACGAGCAGTACTTC.

The chain employs TRBV28 and TRBJ2-1, with a weak D call TRBD1 (6 bases). This CDR3 spans 12 amino acids. V was clipped by 4 bases and J by 8 bases, with 9 bases between them. Germline V gives CDR1 MDHEN, CDR2 SYDVKM. Here the CDR3 reads CASSSTGHEQFF. DNA for the CDR3: TGTGCCAGCAGTTCCACAGGGCATGAGCAGTTCTTC.

This clone has a single count. This chain connects TRBV12-3 or TRBV12-4 to TRBJ1-4; D not certain. This CDR3 comprises 13 residues. Trimming removed 3 bases from V and 8 bases from J, with 10 bases in between. The CDR3 spells CASSFQSHEKLFF. The CDR3 coding sequence is TGTGCCAGCAGTTTCCAATCGCACGAAAAACTGTTTTTT.

This clone is labeled medium-sized. This chain links TRBV7-6 with TRBJ1-1; 8 nucleotides agree with TRBD1. Germline V lookup: CDR1 SGHVS, CDR2 FNYEAQ. J was trimmed by 4 bases and V by 5 bases; bases with no gene match: 12. This CDR3 spans 16 amino acids. In DNA form, the CDR3 reads TGTGCCAGCAGCGCGGGACAGGAACTTTGGGGCACTGAAGCTTTCTTT. Its protein product is CASSAGQELWGTEAFF.